This T cell receptor beta chain came from a study of chemoradiotherapy in HPV16-positive cancers. Study-level results: Non-HPV-specific T cells did not expand in tumors during treatment, whereas candidate HPV-specific clones and E7-related motifs did. Functional assays defining HPV-specific T cells used only a couple of HPV16-positive patients. For HPV16-positive patients, expanding HPV-responsive T cells associated with longer recurrence-free survival.

Some clones are missing from TCRdb's copy, which holds only in-frame ones; the method was immunoSEQ multiplex PCR. The sample lists 9,500 to 15,000 clones; 70% to 90% were seen once. Repeated repertoire sampling spanned the course of chemoradiotherapy. About this clone itself: Antigen specificity is unknown.

Per the germline V gene, CDR1 is SGHTA and CDR2 is FQGTGA. V lost 6 bases to trimming and J lost 3 bases; unmatched junction nucleotides: 15. This CDR3 comprises 17 residues. The gene calls are TRBV7-3 and TRBJ2-5; the match to TRBD2 covers 8 bases. The sequences come from blood, collected from a patient who underwent chemoradiotherapy. This clonotype originated in a human donor with HPV-associated anogenital cancer. CDR3 bases: TGTGCCAGCAGTTTGGCGGGGGGCAAGCTCACGAAAGAGACCCAGTACTTC. This encodes CASSLAGGKLTKETQYF.